The source of this T cell receptor beta chain is a study of shared clonotypes between healthy human individuals. The germline V and J ends were trimmed by 2 bases and 4 bases, with 9 bases remaining between them. Germline values: CDR1 SGHRS, CDR2 YFSETQ. This CDR3 is built from 13 residues. Among the donors, all were Caucasian adults who lived in Nashville, Tennessee. Study-level results: The study found 4.5% to 6% of naive CD4 clonotypes shared across a few donors. The sampled material consisted only of blood, and tissue repertoires are likely to differ. The study's rarefaction showed incomplete sorted-subset sequencing despite large depth.

The assay was immunoSEQ multiplex PCR, and TCRdb's table has in-frame clones only and misses some. The data show more than 1,200,000 clones, less than 99% seen once. As concerns this clone: Antigen: not known.

The specimen was naive CD4+ T cells sorted from blood. The sample's subset: CD45RA+ positively selected. The TCR comes from a man aged 25 to 40 in good health. The rearrangement uses TRBV5-1 and TRBJ1-2, with D uncertain. As DNA, the CDR3 is TGCGCCAGCAGCTTCTTGGGCTCCTATGGCTACACCTTC. Its protein product is CASSFLGSYGYTF. The full variable domain, rest sourced from reference TRBV5-1 and TRBJ1-2, is KAGVTQTPRYLIKTRGQQVTLSCSPISGHRSVSWYQQTPGQGLQFLFEYFSETQRNKGNFPGRFSGRQFSNSRSEMNVSTLELGDSALYLCASSFLGSYGYTFGSGTRLTVV.